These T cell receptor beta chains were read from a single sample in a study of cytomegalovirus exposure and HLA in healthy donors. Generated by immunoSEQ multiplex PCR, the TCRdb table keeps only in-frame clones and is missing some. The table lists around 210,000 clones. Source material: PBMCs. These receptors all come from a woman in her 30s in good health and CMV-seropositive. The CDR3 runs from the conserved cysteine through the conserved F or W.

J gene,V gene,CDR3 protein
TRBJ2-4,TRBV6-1,CASSEWRGASKNIQYF
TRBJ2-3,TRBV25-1,CASSSSRGGTDTQYF
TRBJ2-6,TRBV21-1,CASSKDRTGCRPGANVLTF
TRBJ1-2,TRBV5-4,CASSLAGGYGYTF
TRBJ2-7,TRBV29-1,CSARTGGYEQYF
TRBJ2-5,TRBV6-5,CASSYGGGAKTQYF
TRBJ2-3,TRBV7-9,CASSTKGAGDTQYF
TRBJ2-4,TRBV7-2,CASRFGLAGTKNIQYF
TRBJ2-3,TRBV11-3,CAILGTSGRTDTQYF
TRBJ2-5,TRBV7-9,CASSPFWSGNQETQYF
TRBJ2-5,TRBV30,CAWREGGAGGETQYF
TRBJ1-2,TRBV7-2,CASSWGRANFRNYGYTF
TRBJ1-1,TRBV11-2,CASSSQVTEAFF
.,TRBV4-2,CASSQGTGVFYEQYF
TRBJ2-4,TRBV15,CATSRDPTGNGDIQYF
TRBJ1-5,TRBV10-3,CATGGEVNQPQHF
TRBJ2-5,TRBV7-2,CASSFAGLGGETQYF
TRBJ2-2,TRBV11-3,CASSHRPSGNTGELFF
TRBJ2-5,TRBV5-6,CASSLQMTQETQYF
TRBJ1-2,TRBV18,CASSVGVAGYGYTF
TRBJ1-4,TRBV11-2,CASSRQGLLPNEKLFF
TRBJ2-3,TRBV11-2,CASSLAGGPSTDTQYF
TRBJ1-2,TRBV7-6,CASSSPGWDGYTF
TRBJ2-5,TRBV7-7,CASSTIPGQRETQYF
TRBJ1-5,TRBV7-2,CASSLVQSNQPQHF
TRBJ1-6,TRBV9,CASSVFGRGNNSPLHF
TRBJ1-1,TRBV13,CASSPRDVNTEAFF
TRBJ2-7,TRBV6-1,CASSYGQTYEQYF
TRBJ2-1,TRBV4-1,CASSQERGIQSEQFF
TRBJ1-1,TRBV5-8,CASTRTGTNTEAFF
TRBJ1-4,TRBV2,CASSQDRINEKLFF
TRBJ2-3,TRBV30,CAWRTSGSTDTQYF
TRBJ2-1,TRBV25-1,CASSFRDRGNNEQFF
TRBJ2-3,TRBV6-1,CATSPGGTEVTQYF
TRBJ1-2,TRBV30,CAWNDLTGNYGYTF
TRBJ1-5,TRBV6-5,CASSLQGWNQPQHF
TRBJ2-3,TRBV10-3,CAISESGGFTDTQYF
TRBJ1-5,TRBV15,CATSGADIYSNQPQHF
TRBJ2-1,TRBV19,CASSIGVTSGIYNEQFF
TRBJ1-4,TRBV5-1,CASSLSTGDEKLFF
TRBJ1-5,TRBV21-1,CASSKAAASCNQPQHF
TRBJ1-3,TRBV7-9,CASSLDTPTDRRYF
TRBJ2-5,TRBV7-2,CASSLVSGQGQETQYF
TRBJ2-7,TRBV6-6,CASRDSGTYEQYF
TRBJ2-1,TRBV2,CASLYSGREDEQFF
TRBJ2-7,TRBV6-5,CASSGYQQDRDEQYF
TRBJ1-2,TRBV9,CASSPQSRGPDYGYTF
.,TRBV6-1,CASSEGYGHLYEQYF
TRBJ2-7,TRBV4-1,CASSQVGGLSYEQYF
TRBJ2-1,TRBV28,CASSFTSGIPNEQFF
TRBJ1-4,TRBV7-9,CASSLKKGTGYEKLFF
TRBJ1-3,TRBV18,CASSPELGGAGNTIYF